One and the same sample provided the 26 T cell receptor beta chains below, sequenced in a study of OX40 agonist ivuxolimab in advanced cancers. Receptor libraries were prepared by the immunoSEQ multiplex PCR assay. TCRdb re-hosts the immuneACCESS table, in-frame sequences only. Its copies lack some clones; in the studies checked, an unresolved V gene accounts for under half of them, and the cause for the rest is not known. The sample records more than 20,000 clones, over 80% of which are singletons. The leading ten clones occupy around 27% of the sample. This specimen was CD4+ or CD8+ T cells sorted from blood, taken in a trial of the OX40 agonist ivuxolimab. These receptors came from an adult with an advanced solid tumor such as melanoma, head and neck, liver or kidney cancer.

The rearrangement joins TRBV4-3 to TRBJ2-7; 9 nucleotides align to TRBD1. CDR1 and CDR2 from the germline V gene are LGHNA and YSLEER. CDR3 length: 14 residues. Unmatched junction bases numbered 4, after V lost 4 bases and J lost 3 bases. In DNA form, the CDR3 reads TGCGCCAGCAGCCTGGACAGGGGTAGCTACGAGCAGTACTTC. Translated: CASSLDRGSYEQYF.

This clone was recorded only once. This chain connects TRBV13 to TRBJ2-7; 14 bases line up with TRBD2. CDR1 is PRHDT and CDR2 is FYEKMQ in the germline V gene (reference sequence). V was pared by 4 bases and J by 5 bases, with 4 bases of the junction left unmatched. The CDR3 runs 15 residues. The CDR3 nucleotides read TGTGCCAGCAGCTCCGGGACTAGCGGGAGCCACGAGCAGTACTTC. Encoded protein: CASSSGTSGSHEQYF.

This clone was observed a few times. The sample has other DNA sequences that encode this CDR3 too. V is TRBV11-3 and J is TRBJ2-1; the match to TRBD2 covers 13 bases. There are 16 residues in the CDR3. The junction had 3 bases not matched to a gene; V was cut back by 4 bases and J by 3 bases. The V gene's germline CDR1 is SGHNT and CDR2 YENEEA. CDR3 residues: CASSSRTSGSYNEQFF. For the CDR3, the DNA is TGTGCCAGCAGCTCAAGGACTAGCGGGAGCTACAATGAGCAGTTCTTC.

The chain links TRBV2 to TRBJ2-2, with D perhaps matching TRBD2 (6 bases). Trimming left V 3 bases short and J 1 base short, with 9 bases between. Germline V gene lookup returns CDR1 SNHLY and CDR2 FYNNEI. The CDR3 covers 15 residues. Written as DNA, the CDR3 is TGTGCCAGCAGTGACAACGGGGGGAACACCGGGGAGCTGTTTTTT. Protein product: CASSDNGGNTGELFF.

J is TRBJ1-2 and V is TRBV9; D remains ambiguous. V was trimmed by 0 bases and J by 6 bases, leaving 9 bases between them. This CDR3 region has 13 residues. CDR1 and CDR2 (germline): SGDLS, YYNGEE. The CDR3 loop reads CASSVETGDGYTF. The CDR3 DNA sequence: TGTGCCAGCAGCGTAGAGACTGGAGATGGCTACACCTTC.

The gene calls are TRBV2 and TRBJ2-1; D possibly corresponds to TRBD1 (6 bases). This CDR3 region has 14 residues. The V gene lost 3 bases and the J gene lost 7 bases, with 13 bases spanning the gap. Germline V gene sequence: CDR1 SNHLY, CDR2 FYNNEI. Here the CDR3 reads CASSEGWQGNEQFF. The CDR3 region has the DNA TGTGCCAGCAGTGAGGGTTGGCAGGGGAATGAGCAGTTCTTC.

The chain has TRBV5-1 and TRBJ1-3, with D unresolved. Germline V gene data show CDR1 as SGHRS and CDR2 as YFSETQ. Trimming took 4 bases from V and 3 from J, leaving 14 bases between them. This CDR3 has 15 residues. CDR3 DNA sequence: TGCGCCAGCAGCCTGTCGCCCGGTGGTGGAAACACCATATATTTT. Translated, it gives CASSLSPGGGNTIYF.

The chain employs TRBV9 and TRBJ2-3; 14 nucleotides match TRBD2. V lost 4 bases, J lost 4 bases, and 14 bases stayed unmatched. Germline V gene data show CDR1 as SGDLS and CDR2 as YYNGEE. This CDR3 region has 19 residues. The CDR3 DNA sequence: TGTGCCAGCAGCCCCCCCCCGGGACTAGCGGGAGTCTTGGCAGATACGCAGTATTTT. It yields the protein CASSPPPGLAGVLADTQYF.

The rearrangement joins TRBV6-7 to TRBJ1-1; possible D gene TRBD1, 6 bases. TRBV6-7 is identified as an open reading frame with a role that is uncertain. V lost 5 bases, J lost 4 bases, and 26 bases lay in between. This CDR3 spans 18 amino acids. The CDR3 reads CASSHPHEVWTVGTEAFF. CDR3 DNA sequence: TGTGCCAGCAGTCACCCTCACGAGGTTTGGACAGTGGGCACTGAAGCTTTCTTT.

This sequence joins TRBV5-1 and TRBJ1-1; 10 bases are shared with TRBD1. J was trimmed by 5 bases and V by 4 bases; bases with no gene match: 14. CDR3 size: 17 residues. Germline CDR1 SGHRS, CDR2 YFSETQ. CDR3 DNA sequence: TGCGCCAGCAGCCCGGACAGGGGGGTCCGGAGGTGGACTGAAGCTTTCTTT. Translation gives CASSPDRGVRRWTEAFF.

This chain links TRBV6-5 with TRBJ1-2; D unclear. V shed 10 bases and J shed 2 bases, with 14 bases lying between them. The CDR3 runs to 13 residues. Germline CDR1 and CDR2: MNHEY and SVGAGI. The CDR3 loop reads CATKGASNYGYTF. CDR3 in DNA: TGTGCCACAAAAGGAGCGTCGAACTATGGCTACACCTTC.

The chain uses TRBV7-2 and TRBJ2-5; weak D call: TRBD2 (6 bases). Germline V gene lookup returns CDR1 SGHTA and CDR2 FQGNSA. The V gene lost 8 bases and the J gene lost 5 bases, with 21 bases spanning the gap. This CDR3 contains 15 residues. This chain's CDR3 is CASGSGGVWGETQYF. CDR3 coding DNA: TGTGCCAGCGGTAGCGGAGGGGTGTGGGGGGAGACCCAGTACTTC.

The genes are TRBV7-3 and TRBJ2-3, with D possibly being TRBD2 (6 bases). CDR1 is SGHTA, CDR2 FQGTGA, per germline. The CDR3 consists of 15 residues. Trimming pared 1 base from V and 2 bases from J, leaving 10 bases between. CDR3 protein: CASSLIGGDTDTQYF. CDR3 DNA sequence: TGTGCCAGCAGCTTAATAGGAGGGGACACAGATACGCAGTATTTT.

The chain joins TRBV13 to TRBJ2-3; D not certain. From germline, CDR1 is PRHDT and CDR2 FYEKMQ (reference sequence). This CDR3 spans 12 amino acids. V lost 3 bases and J 2 bases, leaving 3 bases between the germline ends. The DNA of the CDR3 is TGTGCCAGCAGCTTCCCCACAGATACGCAGTATTTT. This sequence encodes CASSFPTDTQYF.

The chain combines TRBV9 with TRBJ1-6; TRBD1 agrees at 9 bases. V trimming: 0 bases; J trimming: 0 bases; junction bases outside the gene matches: 1. The CDR3 has 17 residues. Per the germline V gene, CDR1 is SGDLS and CDR2 is YYNGEE. The CDR3, as DNA: TGTGCCAGCAGCGTAGAGGGACAGGGCTCCTATAATTCACCCCTCCACTTT. It yields the protein CASSVEGQGSYNSPLHF. Using reference TRBV9 and TRBJ1-6 for the parts outside the CDR3, the full variable domain is DSGVTQTPKHLITATGQRVTLRCSPRSGDLSVYWYQQSLDQGLQFLIQYYNGEERAKGNILERFSAQQFPDLHSELNLSSLELGDSALYFCASSVEGQGSYNSPLHFGNGTRLTVT.

This chain links TRBV19 with TRBJ1-4; D call uncertain. The length of the CDR3 is 11 residues. Germline V CDR1 and CDR2: LNHDA, SQIVND (reference sequence). The V end was cut by 7 bases, the J end by 7 bases, with 7 bases between. The CDR3 loop reads CASMSGEKLFF. The CDR3 DNA reads as TGTGCCAGTATGTCAGGTGAAAAACTGTTTTTT.

V is TRBV27 and J is TRBJ2-5; TRBD1 might be the D (5 bases). The J call may be incorrect, as the DNA end agrees better with TRBJ2-7. The CDR3 loop spans 14 amino acids. Germline V lookup: CDR1 MNHEY, CDR2 SMNVEV (reference sequence). The CDR3 nucleotides read TGTGCCAGCAGTTTAAGTAGGGGCCCCTACGAGCAGTACTTC. Translation: CASSLSRGPYEQYF.

Here the CDR3 DNA reads TGTGCCAGCTCACCAGGGGGGGCTGAAGCTTTCTTT. Residues: CASSPGGAEAFF. The rearrangement links TRBV18 to TRBJ1-1; tentatively, D is TRBD1 (5 bases). CDR3 length: 12 residues. Germline V gene sequence: CDR1 KGHSH, CDR2 LQKENI. The V gene lost 2 bases and the J gene lost 6 bases, with 7 bases spanning the gap. The full variable domain, in which reference TRBV18 and TRBJ1-1 provide the parts outside the CDR3, is NAGVMQNPRHLVRRRGQEARLRCSPMKGHSHVYWYRQLPEEGLKFMVYLQKENIIDESGMPKERFSAEFPKEGPSILRIQQVVRGDSAAYFCASSPGGAEAFFGQGTRLTVV.

A word on this clone: Other DNA sequences in the sample encode the same CDR3. V is TRBV29-1 and J is TRBJ2-5; 7 bases fit TRBD2. V lost 7 bases, J lost 4 bases, and 9 bases stayed unmatched. The CDR3 runs to 13 residues. Germline CDR1 and CDR2: SQVTM and ANQGSEA. CDR3 in DNA: TGCAGCGCCTTAGGGACGGGGGGAGAGACCCAGTACTTC. Translation gives CSALGTGGETQYF.

The chain joins TRBV7-6 to TRBJ2-2, with D hard to call. V lost 2 bases and J lost 4, with 8 bases in between. Germline lookup yields CDR1 SGHVS and CDR2 FNYEAQ. The CDR3 sequence is 14 residues long. The CDR3 nucleotides read TGTGCCAGCAGCTTAAGTCATGGCACCGGGGAGCTGTTTTTT. Protein product: CASSLSHGTGELFF. Using reference TRBV7-6 and TRBJ2-2 for the parts outside the CDR3, the full variable domain is GAGVSQSPRYKVTKRGQDVALRCDPISGHVSLYWYRQALGQGPEFLTYFNYEAQQDKSGLPNDRFSAERPEGSISTLTIQRTEQRDSAMYRCASSLSHGTGELFFGEGSRLTVL.

The chain recombines TRBV6-1 with TRBJ2-7; a possible D gene is TRBD1 (6 bases). V lost 3 bases and J lost 4, with 16 bases in between. Germline loops: CDR1 MNHNS, CDR2 SASEGT. CDR3 length: 15 residues. CDR3 sequence reads: CASSDEARGAYEQYF. The CDR3 DNA reads TGTGCCAGCAGTGATGAAGCCAGGGGAGCTTACGAGCAGTACTTC.

The chain has TRBV10-3 and TRBJ2-1; 9 nucleotides line up with TRBD2. With 2 bases clipped from V and 5 bases from J, the junction kept 4 bases outside the gene matches. CDR1 and CDR2 (germline): ENHRY, SYGVKD. The CDR3 is 15 amino acids. CDR3 nucleotide sequence: TGTGCCATCAGTGAGAGGGTAGCGGGGGACAATGAGCAGTTCTTC. This encodes CAISERVAGDNEQFF.

This clone was detected only a few times. The J gene is TRBJ1-2, the V gene TRBV4-3; possibly TRBD1 for D (6 bases). V gave up 1 base and J gave up 0 bases, with 12 bases separating them. The CDR3 is made up of 16 amino acids. The germline V gene encodes CDR1 LGHNA and CDR2 YSLEER. The CDR3 sequence: CASSQVGAGANYGYTF. The CDR3 nucleotides are TGCGCCAGCAGCCAAGTTGGAGCAGGGGCTAACTATGGCTACACCTTC.

The chain carries TRBV7-9 and TRBJ1-1, with D possibly matching TRBD1 (5 bases). V was cut by 4 bases and J by 0 bases, with 12 bases left in between. The germline gives CDR1 SEHNR, CDR2 FQNEAQ (reference sequence). The CDR3 contains 15 residues. The CDR3 DNA reads as TGTGCCAGCAGCTCAAGACAGAGCATGAACACTGAAGCTTTCTTT. It is translated as CASSSRQSMNTEAFF.

This chain uses TRBV19 with TRBJ2-1; D uncertain. Germline CDR1 and CDR2: LNHDA and SQIVND (reference sequence). The CDR3 has 12 amino acids. The V end lost 5 bases, the J end lost 4 bases, and 6 bases lay between the germline ends. The CDR3 bases are TGTGCCAGTAGTCCGGAATACAATGAGCAGTTCTTC. It encodes CASSPEYNEQFF.

This chain links TRBV10-3 with TRBJ2-1; perhaps TRBD1 as D (5 bases). This CDR3 spans 15 amino acids. Germline CDR1 ENHRY, CDR2 SYGVKD. V was shortened by 5 bases and J by 4 bases, with 15 bases between the two germline ends. The CDR3 DNA reads TGTGCCATCAGTCCCGAACAGGCCCCGTACAATGAGCAGTTCTTC. This codes for CAISPEQAPYNEQFF.